A single sample gave rise to the 17 T cell receptor beta chains below, sequenced in a study of CD8+CD57+ T cells in acquired aplastic anemia. CDR3 and TCR beta VDJ profiling relied on genomic DNA as the template. MiXCR, run by TCRdb on the reads, gives a single entry per CDR3 protein. The sample lists about 140,000 distinct CDR3 sequences, roughly 40% occurring once. The sequenced material came from sorted CD4+, CD8+, or CD8+CD57+ T cells (not recorded which) from PBMCs. The receptors come from a human donor in good health, serving as a control.

This clonotype was recorded many times. The rearrangement joins TRBV29-1 to TRBJ1-1; D not certain. The CDR3 extends over 11 amino acids. Germline CDR1 SQVTM, CDR2 ANQGSEA. The V end lost 2 bases, the J end lost 11 bases, and 12 bases lay between the germline ends. The DNA for the CDR3 is TGCAGCGTTGAATTGGCGGGGAGGGCTTTCTTT. Protein product: CSVELAGRAFF. The variable domain in full, with the rest retrieved from reference TRBV29-1 and TRBJ1-1, is SAVISQKPSRDICQRGTSLTIQCQVDSQVTMMFWYRQQPGQSLTLIATANQGSEATYESGFVIDKFPISRPNLTFSTLTVSNMSPEDSSIYLCSVELAGRAFFGQGTRLTVV.

Of note for this clonotype: A read error is possible here, since a much larger clone lies one base away. The V gene is TRBV5-1, the J gene TRBJ2-1, with 9 bases aligning to TRBD1. Per germline, CDR1 SGHRS and CDR2 YFSETQ. CDR3 length: 14 amino acids. In DNA form, the CDR3 reads TGCGCCAGCAGCCCGGGGACAGGGAGAGGTGAGCGGTTCTTC. This encodes CASSPGTGRGERFF.

The chain is built from TRBV5-1 and TRBJ1-4; TRBD1 agrees at 7 bases. V dropped 4 bases and J dropped 8; count of bases not matched to a gene: 17. There are 17 residues in the CDR3. Germline CDR1 is SGHRS and CDR2 is YFSETQ. The DNA of the CDR3 is TGCGCCAGCAGCCCGCTTTCGGGACAGACCTTTTTAGAAAAACTGTTTTTT. Translation: CASSPLSGQTFLEKLFF.

This clonotype was seen many times. The chain recombines TRBV19 with TRBJ1-6, with D tentatively TRBD1 (5 bases). The CDR3 totals 15 residues. CDR1 and CDR2 (germline): LNHDA, SQIVND (reference sequence). V was shortened by 5 bases and J by 11 bases, with 19 bases between the two germline ends. Here the CDR3 reads CASSQRGGSTTPLHF. The DNA for the CDR3 is TGTGCCAGTAGTCAACGGGGGGGGTCTACTACACCCCTCCACTTT.

The table lists this clonotype with many counts. The chain is built from TRBV2 and TRBJ1-1; possibly TRBD1 for D (6 bases). Per the germline V gene, CDR1 is SNHLY and CDR2 is FYNNEI. This CDR3 is 14 amino acids long. V shed 5 bases and J shed 0 bases, with 10 bases lying between them. The CDR3 DNA reads as TGTGCCAGCAGTCTCGGACAGCTGAACACTGAAGCTTTCTTT. This sequence encodes CASSLGQLNTEAFF.

Of note for this clonotype: This likely comes from a read error, as the CDR3 has no conserved phenylalanine or tryptophan at its end. V and J are TRBV19 and TRBJ2-1; 7 bases agree with TRBD2. CDR1 and CDR2 (germline): LNHDA, SQIVND (reference sequence). The CDR3 contains 13 residues. In DNA form, the CDR3 reads TGTGCCAGTAGGAGGCGGGAGAGCAATGGGCAGTTCCTC. Its translation is CASRRRESNGQFL.

Concerning this clonotype: A read error may produce the germline difference seen at one junction end. V usage is TRBV20-1 and J usage is TRBJ1-2, with unresolved D. This CDR3 contains 13 residues. CDR1 is DFQATT, CDR2 SNEGSKA, per germline (reference sequence). CDR3 DNA: TGCAGTGCCTCTTTGGGAGTTAACTATGGCAACACCTTC. As protein: CSASLGVNYGNTF.

The chain couples TRBV10-3 to TRBJ1-2, with TRBD1 matching over 11 bases. The CDR3 extends over 16 amino acids. In germline, CDR1 is ENHRY, CDR2 SYGVKD. Trimming at V came to 4 bases and at J to 4 bases, leaving 8 bases not matched to a gene. CDR3 coding DNA: TGTGCCATCAGTGCTTATTCCGGGACAGGGGGCTATGGCTACACCTTC. This sequence encodes CAISAYSGTGGYGYTF.

This clonotype was counted ten times or more. The rearrangement joins TRBV24-1 to TRBJ1-2; D unclear. Trimming shortened V by 5 bases and J by 7 bases, and 16 bases separated the two germline ends. The germline gives CDR1 KGHDR, CDR2 SFDVKD. The CDR3 length is 14 residues. The CDR3 sequence is CATSASTPGRGYTF. The CDR3 nucleotides are TGTGCCACCAGTGCCTCGACACCCGGTCGTGGCTACACCTTC.

This clonotype occurred many times. The rearrangement uses TRBV12-3 or TRBV12-4 and TRBJ2-7; no definite D call. V gave up 1 base and J gave up 5 bases, with 6 bases separating them. The CDR3 is 12 amino acids. CDR3 in amino acids: CASSLGGNEQYF. In DNA form, the CDR3 reads TGTGCCAGCAGTTTAGGGGGAAACGAGCAGTACTTC.

This rearrangement joins TRBV7-9 to TRBJ1-2; a weak D match, TRBD1 (6 bases). V lost 3 bases and J lost 8, with 13 bases in between. The CDR3 loop spans 13 amino acids. Germline assignment: CDR1 SEHNR and CDR2 FQNEAQ (reference sequence). The CDR3 here is CASSFAQGLGYTF. CDR3 DNA sequence: TGTGCCAGCAGCTTCGCACAGGGTCTCGGCTACACCTTC. The full variable domain, its missing parts supplied by reference TRBV7-9 and TRBJ1-2, is DTGVSQNPRHKITKRGQNVTFRCDPISEHNRLYWYRQTLGQGPEFLTYFQNEAQLEKSRLLSDRFSAERPKGSFSTLEIQRTEQGDSAMYLCASSFAQGLGYTFGSGTRLTVV.

This clonotype was seen many times. The chain carries TRBV20-1 and TRBJ2-1, with 8 bases aligning to TRBD2. The CDR3 is 16 amino acids. Germline trimming cut 3 bases from V and 2 bases from J; bases unmatched to any gene: 9. The germline gives CDR1 DFQATT, CDR2 SNEGSKA (reference sequence). The CDR3 spells CSASEGPGGPYNEQFF. CDR3 nucleotide sequence: TGCAGTGCTAGTGAGGGGCCGGGAGGGCCCTACAATGAGCAGTTCTTC.

This clonotype was seen at least ten times. The chain carries TRBV7-7 and TRBJ2-5; D may be TRBD1 (7 bases). The CDR3 is 15 amino acids. The germline V gene encodes CDR1 SSHAT and CDR2 FNYEAQ (reference sequence). Trimming pared 1 base from V and 0 bases from J, leaving 9 bases between. The CDR3 DNA reads TGTGCCAGCAGCTTAGGCGGGACAGACCAAGAGACCCAGTACTTC. This sequence encodes CASSLGGTDQETQYF.

This clonotype has a handful of counts. The chain has TRBV5-5 and TRBJ2-2; 11 bases are a match to TRBD2. The CDR3 loop spans 15 amino acids. Trimming removed 4 bases from V and 4 bases from J; junction bases left unmatched: 3. Germline CDR1 and CDR2: SGHKS and YYEKEE (reference sequence). The CDR3 bases are TGTGCCAGCAGCCCCCTAGCGGGGGGCACCGGGGAGCTGTTTTTT. This codes for CASSPLAGGTGELFF.

In the case of this clonotype: This may be a read error, as it is one base from a much larger clone. This chain uses TRBV30 with TRBJ1-5; no clear D. There are 12 residues in the CDR3. V shed 4 bases and J shed 6 bases, with 10 bases lying between them. Per the germline V gene, CDR1 is GTSNPN and CDR2 is SVGIG (reference sequence). The CDR3 sequence: CAWNREAQPQHF. CDR3 DNA: TGTGCCTGGAACCGAGAAGCTCAGCCCCAGCATTTT. Using reference TRBV30 and TRBJ1-5 for the parts outside the CDR3, the full variable domain is SQTIHQWPATLVQPVGSPLSLECTVEGTSNPNLYWYRQAAGRGLQLLFYSVGIGQISSEVPQNLSASRPQDRQFILSSKKLLLSDSGFYLCAWNREAQPQHFGDGTRLSIL.

This clonotype was counted only a few times. The chain recombines TRBV11-3 with TRBJ2-2, with D tentatively TRBD1 (5 bases). Germline CDR1 is SGHNT and CDR2 is YENEEA. CDR3 length: 14 residues. The V end lost 4 bases, the J end lost 7 bases, and 13 bases lay between the germline ends. CDR3 in DNA: TGTGCCAGCAGCTATCGAGCAGGGATCGGGGAGCTGTTTTTT. Translating gives CASSYRAGIGELFF.

This clonotype was seen a few times. This rearrangement joins TRBV7-2 to TRBJ1-2; tentatively, D is TRBD1 (5 bases). The CDR3 has 12 residues. Trimming pared 5 bases from V and 5 bases from J, leaving 9 bases between. Germline V CDR1 and CDR2: SGHTA, FQGNSA. The CDR3 sequence: CASSDGGYGYTF. The DNA for the CDR3 is TGTGCCAGCAGCGATGGGGGGTATGGCTACACCTTC.